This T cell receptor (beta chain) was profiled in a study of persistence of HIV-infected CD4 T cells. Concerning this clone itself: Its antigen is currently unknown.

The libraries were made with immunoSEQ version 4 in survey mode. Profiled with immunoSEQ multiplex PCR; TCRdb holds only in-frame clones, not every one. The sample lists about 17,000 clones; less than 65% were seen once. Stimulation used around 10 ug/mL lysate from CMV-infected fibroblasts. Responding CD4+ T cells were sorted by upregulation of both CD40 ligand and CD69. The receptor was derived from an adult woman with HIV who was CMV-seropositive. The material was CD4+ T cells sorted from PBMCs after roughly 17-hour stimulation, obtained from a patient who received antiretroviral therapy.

CDR3 nucleotides: TGTGCCAGCAGCTCCTCCCCTGGGTCCTTGGATGGCTACACCTTC. Translated: CASSSSPGSLDGYTF. The chain is built from TRBV9 and TRBJ1-2; D not resolved. With 4 bases removed from V and 6 bases from J, the gap between germline ends came to 19 bases. Germline V CDR1 and CDR2: SGDLS, YYNGEE. The CDR3 totals 15 residues.